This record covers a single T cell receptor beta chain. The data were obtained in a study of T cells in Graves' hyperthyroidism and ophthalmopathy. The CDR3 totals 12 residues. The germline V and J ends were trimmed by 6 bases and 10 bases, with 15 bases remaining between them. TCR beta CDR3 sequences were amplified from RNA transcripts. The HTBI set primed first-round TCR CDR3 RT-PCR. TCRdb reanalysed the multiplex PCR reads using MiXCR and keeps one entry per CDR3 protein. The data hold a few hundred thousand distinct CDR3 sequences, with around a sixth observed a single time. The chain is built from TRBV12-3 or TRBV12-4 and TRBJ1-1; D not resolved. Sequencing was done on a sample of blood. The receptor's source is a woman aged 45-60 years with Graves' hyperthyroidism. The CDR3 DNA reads TGTGCCAGCAGCCCCGGGAGGGTGGGAGCTTTCTTT. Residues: CASSPGRVGAFF.